The 14 T cell receptor beta chains in this list originate from one sample, sequenced in a study of CD8+ T cells in alopecia areata. As the sequencing template, cDNA was produced by extracting RNA and reverse transcribing it. The assay was immunoSEQ multiplex PCR, and TCRdb's table has in-frame clones only and misses some. The repertoire holds 150,000 or so clones, with around 87% as singletons. Sequencing was performed on CD8+ T cells sorted from blood, taken at week 0. These receptors all come from a human donor with alopecia areata.

This clone was counted a few times. The rearrangement joins TRBV30 to TRBJ2-7, with D perhaps matching TRBD2 (7 bases). The germline CDR1 and CDR2 sequences are GTSNPN and SVGIG (reference sequence). The ends were cut back, 2 bases at V and 5 bases at J, with 10 bases in the middle. The CDR3 consists of 12 residues. The CDR3 DNA sequence: TGTGCCTGGAGTCGAGGGGGGGACGAGCAGTACTTC. Its translation: CAWSRGGDEQYF.

This chain links TRBV9 with TRBJ2-3; weak D call: TRBD1 (5 bases). Germline loops: CDR1 SGDLS, CDR2 YYNGEE. The V gene lost 0 bases and the J gene lost 2 bases, with 10 bases spanning the gap. This CDR3 is 15 amino acids long. The CDR3: CASSVEGRVTDTQYF. CDR3 sequence (DNA): TGTGCCAGCAGCGTAGAGGGCAGGGTCACAGATACGCAGTATTTT. Drawing the rest from reference TRBV9 and TRBJ2-3, the complete variable domain is DSGVTQTPKHLITATGQRVTLRCSPRSGDLSVYWYQQSLDQGLQFLIQYYNGEERAKGNILERFSAQQFPDLHSELNLSSLELGDSALYFCASSVEGRVTDTQYFGPGTRLTVL.

The chain carries TRBV27 and TRBJ2-7; D uncertain. Germline V gene sequence: CDR1 MNHEY, CDR2 SMNVEV (reference sequence). Trimming removed 0 bases at V and 5 bases at J, with 5 bases between. The CDR3 runs 12 residues. The CDR3 DNA follows: TGTGCCAGCAGTTTATCTGGTGACGAGCAGTACTTC. This codes for CASSLSGDEQYF.

The chain recombines TRBV27 with TRBJ2-1; 7 nucleotides match TRBD1. V trimming: 6 bases; J trimming: 5 bases; junction bases outside the gene matches: 7. This CDR3 comprises 14 residues. Germline V gene data show CDR1 as MNHEY and CDR2 as SMNVEV (reference sequence). The CDR3 coding sequence is TGTGCCAGCAGCCCGGTTACAGGGGACAATGAGCAGTTCTTC. Its translation is CASSPVTGDNEQFF.

This sequence joins TRBV6-1 and TRBJ2-3; D uncertain. There are 14 residues in the CDR3. V lost 1 base and J lost 5, with 10 bases in between. The germline V gene encodes CDR1 MNHNS and CDR2 SASEGT. The CDR3 protein is CASSEGQKGDTQYF. For the CDR3, the DNA is TGTGCCAGCAGTGAAGGCCAGAAAGGAGATACGCAGTATTTT.

V gene TRBV6-5 combines with J gene TRBJ1-2, with D perhaps TRBD1 (5 bases). The CDR3 runs 15 residues. V shed 8 bases and J shed 4 bases, with 20 bases lying between them. Germline V lookup: CDR1 MNHEY, CDR2 SVGAGI. The CDR3 DNA follows: TGTGCCAGCCTTTGGGTGGCAGGGTCCGGCTATGGCTACACCTTC. The encoded protein is CASLWVAGSGYGYTF.

This chain joins TRBV7-9 and TRBJ2-1, with D perhaps given as TRBD1 or TRBD2 (6 bases each). The germline V gene encodes CDR1 SEHNR and CDR2 FQNEAQ (reference sequence). There are 16 residues in the CDR3. V was pared by 6 bases and J by 4 bases, with 19 bases between. DNA of the CDR3: TGTGCCAGCAGTCCAAAGGGGGGTTCGGGATACAATGAGCAGTTCTTC. This codes for CASSPKGGSGYNEQFF.

This clone qualifies as medium-sized (0.01 to 0.1%). The identical CDR3 is also encoded by other nucleotide sequences in the sample. The chain couples TRBV6-5 to TRBJ2-3; 8 nucleotides agree with TRBD2. This CDR3 spans 15 amino acids. The germline CDR1 and CDR2 sequences are MNHEY and SVGAGI. Trimming at V came to 6 bases and at J to 1 base, leaving 6 bases not matched to a gene. CDR3 region: CASRSGLAGTDTQYF. The CDR3 nucleotides are TGTGCCAGCAGATCCGGACTAGCTGGCACAGATACGCAGTATTTT.

This chain links TRBV4-1 with TRBJ1-1, with D possibly being TRBD1 (6 bases). This CDR3 spans 15 amino acids. The V end lost 0 bases, the J end lost 0 bases, and 8 bases lay between the germline ends. Germline V gives CDR1 MGHRA, CDR2 YSYEKL. CDR3 DNA sequence: TGCGCCAGCAGCCAAGATCAGGGGCTGAACACTGAAGCTTTCTTT. Protein sequence: CASSQDQGLNTEAFF.

The CDR3 DNA reads as TGTGCCAGCAGTACAGGGTTGAACACTGAAGCTTTCTTT. Translation: CASSTGLNTEAFF. This rearrangement joins TRBV27 to TRBJ1-1; D perhaps matches TRBD1 (6 bases). The CDR3 sequence is 13 residues long. V lost 5 bases and J lost 0, with 7 bases in between. CDR1 MNHEY and CDR2 SMNVEV come from the germline V gene (reference sequence).

The chain has TRBV4-1 and TRBJ2-7; D not resolved. Germline assignment: CDR1 MGHRA and CDR2 YSYEKL. V lost 0 bases to trimming and J lost 5 bases, with 5 bases between them. The CDR3 extends over 12 amino acids. CDR3 sequence: CASSQDLDEQYF. The CDR3 bases are TGCGCCAGCAGCCAAGATCTGGACGAGCAGTACTTC.

V is TRBV30 and J is TRBJ2-7; no firm D call. The CDR3 has 14 amino acids. Germline V gives CDR1 GTSNPN, CDR2 SVGIG (reference sequence). The V end lost 2 bases, the J end lost 4 bases, and 15 bases lay between the germline ends. Here the CDR3 reads CAWSPRALGYEQYF. CDR3 bases: TGTGCCTGGAGTCCCCGGGCCTTGGGGTACGAGCAGTACTTC.

The rearrangement uses TRBV7-9 and TRBJ2-1; TRBD2 matches 9 bases. There are 15 residues in the CDR3. Trimming cost V 5 bases and J 4 bases; bases outside gene matches: 6. The germline V gene encodes CDR1 SEHNR and CDR2 FQNEAQ (reference sequence). CDR3 in amino acids: CASSDLAGYYNEQFF. Here the CDR3 DNA reads TGTGCCAGCAGCGATCTAGCGGGGTATTACAATGAGCAGTTCTTC.

The chain combines TRBV29-1 with TRBJ2-1; TRBD2 matches 8 bases. In germline, CDR1 is SQVTM, CDR2 ANQGSEA. CDR3 length: 13 residues. The V segment lost 7 bases and the J segment 8 bases; nucleotides outside the gene matches: 10. CDR3 sequence reads: CSEPGLGGDEQFF. DNA for the CDR3: TGCAGCGAGCCGGGACTAGGAGGAGATGAGCAGTTCTTC.